This T cell receptor beta chain was identified during a study of metastatic and nonmetastatic thyroid tumors. Across the whole study: Repertoire comparison spanned blood and tumor or nodule tissue of malignant and benign thyroid patients.

Each patient went into thyroid surgery without having received any treatment. Trimming cost V 4 bases and J 2 bases; bases outside gene matches: 5. The length of the CDR3 is 15 residues. Germline-derived CDR1 and CDR2 are WNHNN and SYGVQD (reference sequence). Study-level findings and limits: Reported TCR beta diversity, measured in blood and tumor, was significantly higher for malignant thyroid tumors than for benign nodules.

Original processing methods: Researchers built a distant-metastasis classifier for papillary thyroid cancer that drew on CDR3 differences across clinicopathological groups. TCRdb used MiXCR to call clones anew from the PCR reads. The V and J calls, along with clone size, are taken from TCRdb and not from the paper's own processing. The table has about 21,000 clones, approximately 30% seen once. As to this clone: Antigen specificity is unknown.

The sequenced material came from tumor tissue. This receptor was obtained from a male donor with papillary thyroid cancer or a benign thyroid nodule (not recorded which). Some clones in this sample may be carry-over from other donors' samples. J is TRBJ2-3 and V is TRBV10-1, with 8 nucleotides matching TRBD1. The CDR3 region is CASSGGTGPTDTQYF. CDR3 nucleotide sequence: TGCGCCAGCAGTGGAGGGACAGGCCCCACAGATACGCAGTATTTT.